This TCR beta chain is drawn from a study of blood T cell repertoires in COVID-19. The CDR3 is made up of 17 amino acids. The ends lost 8 bases at V and 6 bases at J; junction bases unmatched: 16. Per the germline V gene, CDR1 is SGHNT and CDR2 is YENEEA. Authors' analysis steps: Nucleated cell number was recorded as an estimate derived from reference gene primer amplification. The assay was immunoSEQ multiplex PCR, and TCRdb's table has in-frame clones only and misses some. Clone size and V and J calls were adopted from that table, with D and trimming inferred from the DNA. The sample consists of more than 150,000 clones, around 87% of them appearing once.

This sequence originates from a man in his forties with active or convalescent COVID-19. The V gene is TRBV11-3, the J gene TRBJ2-1, with 10 bases fitting TRBD2. Sequencing was performed on peripheral blood. The CDR3 here is CASGYDLERGGLNEQFF. The CDR3 DNA is TGTGCCAGCGGATATGACCTTGAGCGGGGGGGCCTCAATGAGCAGTTCTTC.